The clone carrying this T cell receptor beta chain was recorded a few times. This specimen belongs to a study of regulatory T cells in long-lasting Graves disease. Time point denoted: persistent/refractory GD, antithyroid drugs over 5 years with positive TRAb. The TCR library was made from RNA that had been extracted from PBMCs in TRIzol. Arm-PCR of CDR3 regions and iRepertoire HTBI primers were the basis on which TCR beta libraries were built. TCRdb used MiXCR to reprocess the multiplex PCR reads, holding one entry per CDR3 protein. The sample includes about 310,000 distinct CDR3 sequences, roughly a fifth of them seen just once. Germline loops: CDR1 SEHNR, CDR2 FQNEAQ (reference sequence). V lost 2 bases, J lost 6 bases, and 8 bases lay in between. The CDR3 loop spans 12 amino acids.

The sample here was peripheral blood mononuclear cells (PBMCs), taken when the disease was refractory, from a patient treated with antithyroid drugs. This TCR derives from a female donor with Graves disease. The rearrangement uses TRBV7-9 and TRBJ2-7; D uncertain. The CDR3 DNA sequence: TGTGCCAGCAGCTTATACCCTGCCGAGCAGTACTTC. This sequence encodes CASSLYPAEQYF.